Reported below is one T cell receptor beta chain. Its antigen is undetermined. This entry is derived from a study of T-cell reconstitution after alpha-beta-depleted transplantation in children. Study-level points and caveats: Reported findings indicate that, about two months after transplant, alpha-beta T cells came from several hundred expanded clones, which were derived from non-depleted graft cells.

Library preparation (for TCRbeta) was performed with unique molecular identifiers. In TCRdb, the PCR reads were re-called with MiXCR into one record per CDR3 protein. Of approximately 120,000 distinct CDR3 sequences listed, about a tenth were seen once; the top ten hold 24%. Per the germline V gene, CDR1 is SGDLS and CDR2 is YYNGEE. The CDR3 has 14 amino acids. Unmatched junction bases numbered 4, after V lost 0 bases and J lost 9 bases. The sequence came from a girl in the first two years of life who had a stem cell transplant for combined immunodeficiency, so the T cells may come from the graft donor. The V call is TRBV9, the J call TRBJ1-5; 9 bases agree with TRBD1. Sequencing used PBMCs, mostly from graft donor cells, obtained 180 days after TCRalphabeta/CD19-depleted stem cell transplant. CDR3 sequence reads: CASSVEGQGWPQHF. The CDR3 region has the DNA TGTGCCAGCAGCGTAGAGGGACAGGGTTGGCCCCAGCATTTT. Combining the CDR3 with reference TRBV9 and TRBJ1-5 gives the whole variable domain DSGVTQTPKHLITATGQRVTLRCSPRSGDLSVYWYQQSLDQGLQFLIQYYNGEERAKGNILERFSAQQFPDLHSELNLSSLELGDSALYFCASSVEGQGWPQHFGDGTRLSIL.